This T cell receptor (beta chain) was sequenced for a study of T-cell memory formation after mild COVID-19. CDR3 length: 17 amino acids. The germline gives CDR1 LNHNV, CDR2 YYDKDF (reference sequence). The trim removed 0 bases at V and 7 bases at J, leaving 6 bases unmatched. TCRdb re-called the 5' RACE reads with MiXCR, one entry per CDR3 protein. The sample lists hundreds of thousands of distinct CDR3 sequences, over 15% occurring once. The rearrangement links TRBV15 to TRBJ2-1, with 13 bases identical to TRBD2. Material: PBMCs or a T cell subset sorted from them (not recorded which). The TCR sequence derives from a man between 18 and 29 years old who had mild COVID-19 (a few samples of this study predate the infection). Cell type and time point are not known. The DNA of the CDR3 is TGTGCCACCAGCAGAGATAGGACTAGCGGGGGTGAGAATGAGCAGTTCTTC. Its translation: CATSRDRTSGGENEQFF.